This TCR beta chain comes out of a study of Graves' ophthalmopathy and Graves' hyperthyroidism. The overall study: Samples of peripheral blood were obtained at initial diagnosis, prior to treatment of any kind.

A remark on this clonotype: Antigen unknown.

Looked up from germline, CDR1 is MNHEY and CDR2 is SVGAGI. Trimming stripped 2 bases from V and 5 bases from J, with 16 bases between. This CDR3 region has 17 residues. General study findings and limits: Separation of ophthalmopathy from stable hyperthyroidism was achieved by a 13-signature model, at about 91% sensitivity and roughly 80% specificity. Most expanded thyroid clonotypes above 0.001 frequency also appeared in blood.

Amplification of TCR beta CDR3 regions used RNA transcripts. The first round was an RT-PCR with HTBI primers, and the second round was a multiplex PCR. TCRdb called the multiplex PCR reads again in MiXCR, with one record for every CDR3 protein. This sample has 200,000 to 250,000 distinct CDR3 sequences, with around 45% found just once. The chain links TRBV6-5 to TRBJ1-6; weak D call: TRBD1 (6 bases). This sequence originates from an adult man with Graves' ophthalmopathy. Sequencing was performed on peripheral blood. CDR3: CASSYLPGGQHNSPLHF. The CDR3 coding sequence is TGTGCCAGCAGTTACCTTCCGGGTGGACAGCATAATTCACCCCTCCACTTT.